The 26 T cell receptor beta chains reported below all come from one sample, sequenced in a study of blood T cell repertoires in COVID-19 (TCRdb year 2020). Library construction relied on the immunoSEQ multiplex PCR assay. The clones in this table, taken by TCRdb from immuneACCESS, are in-frame only. Not every clone is retained; where verified, under half of the shortfall comes from an unresolved V gene, and the cause of the rest is unknown. Recorded for this sample are about 230,000 clones; roughly 88% of them occurred a single time. Around 25% of the sample is in the top ten clones. The sample consisted of peripheral blood. All receptors come from a man aged 35 to 55 with acute or convalescent COVID-19.

The chain recombines TRBV7-8 with TRBJ1-1; D perhaps matches TRBD1 (6 bases). Trimming took off 5 bases at V and 5 bases at J, with 18 bases between the two ends. CDR1 is SGHVS and CDR2 is FQNEAQ in the germline V gene. The CDR3 length is 15 residues. In DNA, the CDR3 is TGTGCCAGCAGCCAATACAGGGCCCCGGGGACTGAAGCTTTCTTT. It encodes CASSQYRAPGTEAFF.

The V call is TRBV10-2, the J call TRBJ2-1; D perhaps matches TRBD2 (5 bases). Germline-derived CDR1 and CDR2 are WSHSY and SAAADI. Deletions cut 4 bases from V and 3 bases from J, with 7 bases between. The CDR3 extends over 13 amino acids. CDR3 in amino acids: CASSARGYNEQFF. The CDR3 coding sequence is TGCGCCAGCAGTGCCCGGGGCTACAATGAGCAGTTCTTC.

The J gene is TRBJ1-2, the V gene TRBV28; the match to TRBD1 covers 7 bases. The CDR3 loop spans 15 amino acids. CDR1 is MDHEN and CDR2 is SYDVKM in the germline V gene. V was pared by 4 bases and J by 0 bases, with 5 bases of the junction left unmatched. CDR3 amino acids: CASSWGTEANYGYTF. The CDR3 bases are TGTGCCAGCAGTTGGGGGACAGAAGCTAACTATGGCTACACCTTC.

This clone was counted only a few times. The gene calls are TRBV4-1 and TRBJ2-5; TRBD1 matches 8 bases. CDR1 is MGHRA, CDR2 YSYEKL, per germline. This CDR3 region has 14 residues. J lost 5 bases, V lost 4 bases, and 6 bases had no gene match. CDR3 sequence reads: CASSRITGGETQYF. CDR3 DNA sequence: TGCGCCAGCAGCCGGATAACAGGGGGGGAGACCCAGTACTTC.

This chain joins TRBV27 and TRBJ2-1, with 7 nucleotides matching TRBD2. With 6 bases clipped from V and 4 bases from J, the junction kept 15 bases outside the gene matches. Germline lookup yields CDR1 MNHEY and CDR2 SMNVEV (reference sequence). The CDR3 is 17 amino acids. This CDR3 reads CASSPHGGLADYNEQFF. CDR3 coding DNA: TGTGCCAGCAGCCCCCATGGGGGTCTAGCGGATTACAATGAGCAGTTCTTC.

V gene TRBV9 combines with J gene TRBJ2-5; 8 nucleotides line up with TRBD1. Germline CDR1 SGDLS, CDR2 YYNGEE. The ends lost 4 bases at V and 3 bases at J; junction bases unmatched: 20. This CDR3 region has 19 residues. The CDR3 DNA follows: TGTGCCAGCAGCCGATCCACCATGACAGGGGACCTTACTGAAGAGACCCAGTACTTC. Translated, it gives CASSRSTMTGDLTEETQYF.

The chain joins TRBV6-2 or TRBV6-3 to TRBJ2-4; perhaps TRBD1 as D (6 bases). Germline assignment: CDR1 MNHEY and CDR2 SVGEGT. CDR3 length: 19 amino acids. V shed 0 bases and J shed 0 bases, with 18 bases lying between them. The DNA of the CDR3 is TGTGCCAGCAGTTACTCGATGGGGGCGACAGACCTAGCCAAAAACATTCAGTACTTC. Amino acids: CASSYSMGATDLAKNIQYF.

The chain is built from TRBV2 and TRBJ2-1, with D perhaps TRBD2 (5 bases). The V end was cut by 4 bases, the J end by 3 bases, with 10 bases between. Germline CDR1 is SNHLY and CDR2 is FYNNEI. The CDR3 runs 14 residues. The CDR3 here is CASSGFRDYNEQFF. In nucleotides, the CDR3 is TGTGCCAGCAGTGGGTTCCGGGACTACAATGAGCAGTTCTTC.

The rearrangement links TRBV7-2 to TRBJ2-7; TRBD2 matches 9 bases. J gave up 2 bases and V 5 bases, and 10 bases lay outside the gene matches. This CDR3 spans 16 amino acids. Per the germline V gene, CDR1 is SGHTA and CDR2 is FQGNSA. The CDR3: CASSLHGLASAYEQYF. The CDR3, as DNA: TGTGCCAGCAGCCTCCACGGACTAGCGTCCGCCTACGAGCAGTACTTC.

The chain uses TRBV19 and TRBJ2-1; 12 nucleotides line up with TRBD2. Germline V CDR1 and CDR2: LNHDA, SQIVND (reference sequence). The trim removed 6 bases at V and 5 bases at J, leaving 14 bases unmatched. The CDR3 covers 18 residues. The CDR3 spells CASSILPGTSGRHNEQFF. The DNA for the CDR3 is TGTGCCAGTAGCATCCTCCCCGGGACTAGCGGGCGCCACAATGAGCAGTTCTTC. The whole variable domain, remainder taken from reference TRBV19 and TRBJ2-1, is DGGITQSPKYLFRKEGQNVTLSCEQNLNHDAMYWYRQDPGQGLRLIYYSQIVNDFQKGDIAEGYSVSREKKESFPLTVTSAQKNPTAFYLCASSILPGTSGRHNEQFFGPGTRLTVL.

CDR3 amino acids: CASSGQSGSYEQYF. CDR3 nucleotide sequence: TGTGCCAGTAGTGGCCAGTCGGGATCCTACGAGCAGTACTTC. The rearrangement joins TRBV19 to TRBJ2-7, with D tentatively TRBD2 (5 bases). V was trimmed by 5 bases and J by 1 base, leaving 12 bases between them. The germline V gene has CDR1 LNHDA and CDR2 SQIVND (reference sequence). The CDR3 is made up of 14 amino acids.

This clone was counted between two and nine times. This sequence joins TRBV27 and TRBJ2-1; TRBD2 aligns across 8 bases. Unmatched junction bases numbered 10, after V lost 2 bases and J lost 4 bases. In germline, CDR1 is MNHEY, CDR2 SMNVEV (reference sequence). The CDR3 sequence is 17 residues long. Here the CDR3 DNA reads TGTGCCAGCAGTTTAATCGGCGGGAGGATATCATACAATGAGCAGTTCTTC. As protein: CASSLIGGRISYNEQFF.

The CDR3 region is CASRMSGVYGYTF. The CDR3 bases are TGTGCCAGTAGGATGTCGGGGGTCTATGGCTACACCTTC. The chain links TRBV19 to TRBJ1-2; D perhaps matches TRBD1 (5 bases). Germline V CDR1 and CDR2: LNHDA, SQIVND (reference sequence). The CDR3 is 13 residues long. Deletions cut 6 bases from V and 4 bases from J, with 12 bases between.

The rearrangement uses TRBV18 and TRBJ2-5, with D maybe TRBD2 (6 bases). The CDR3 runs 14 residues. The germline V and J ends were trimmed by 8 bases and 2 bases, with 15 bases remaining between them. Germline V gene lookup returns CDR1 KGHSH and CDR2 LQKENI. In DNA, the CDR3 is TGTGCCAGCGCCAGGGACCGGGGGCAAGAGACCCAGTACTTC. Residues: CASARDRGQETQYF.

The V gene is TRBV24-1, the J gene TRBJ2-5; the D gene is possibly TRBD2 (6 bases). Germline V gene lookup returns CDR1 KGHDR and CDR2 SFDVKD. The CDR3 totals 18 residues. V dropped 2 bases and J dropped 4 bases, with 22 bases sitting between them. The CDR3 nucleotides read TGTGCCACCAGTGATTCCCCCCCCGGTCAGGGAGGTGGAGAGACCCAGTACTTC. This translates into CATSDSPPGQGGGETQYF.

The rearrangement links TRBV5-6 to TRBJ1-1; TRBD1 is a possible D gene (5 bases). Germline V gene data show CDR1 as SGHDT and CDR2 as YYEEEE. V was pared by 0 bases and J by 0 bases, with 15 bases between. The CDR3 sequence is 17 residues long. Here the CDR3 DNA reads TGTGCCAGCAGCTTGGGGGACTCACGGCATTTGAACACTGAAGCTTTCTTT. Its protein is CASSLGDSRHLNTEAFF.

The rearrangement joins TRBV5-4 to TRBJ2-3; TRBD2 matches 9 bases. V gave up 3 bases and J gave up 0 bases; unmatched junction bases: 8. Germline V gene data show CDR1 as SGHNT and CDR2 as YYREEE (reference sequence). This CDR3 is 17 amino acids long. The CDR3 DNA reads as TGTGCCAGCAGCTCGGGACTAGCTGCCACTAGCACAGATACGCAGTATTTT. This sequence encodes CASSSGLAATSTDTQYF.

The chain couples TRBV9 to TRBJ1-2; 7 bases are shared with TRBD1. Germline CDR1 SGDLS, CDR2 YYNGEE. The V gene end was trimmed by 4 bases and the J gene end by 8 bases; junction bases not matched to a gene: 14. The CDR3 runs 15 residues. CDR3 coding DNA: TGTGCCAGCAGCAAATCTGACAGGGCGGTCTACGGCTACACCTTC. It yields the protein CASSKSDRAVYGYTF.

The chain is built from TRBV29-1 and TRBJ2-1; 7 bases agree with TRBD1. J gave up 2 bases and V 1 base, and 2 bases lay outside the gene matches. Germline V lookup: CDR1 SQVTM, CDR2 ANQGSEA. The CDR3 extends over 14 amino acids. CDR3 region: CSVEGQGTYNEQFF. CDR3 DNA sequence: TGCAGCGTTGAAGGACAGGGAACCTACAATGAGCAGTTCTTC.

The table lists this clone with a count of one. The genes are TRBV28 and TRBJ2-7; the D is unclear. Germline CDR1 MDHEN, CDR2 SYDVKM. Trimming removed 8 bases at V and 1 base at J, with 12 bases between. The CDR3 contains 13 residues. DNA for the CDR3: TGTGCCAGCGGCCCTTCAGGATCCTACGAGCAGTACTTC. Amino acids: CASGPSGSYEQYF. The full variable domain, with the rest looked up from reference TRBV28 and TRBJ2-7, is DVKVTQSSRYLVKRTGEKVFLECVQDMDHENMFWYRQDPGLGLRLIYFSYDVKMKEKGDIPEGYSVSREKKERFSLILESASTNQTSMYLCASGPSGSYEQYFGPGTRLTVT.

The chain links TRBV5-4 to TRBJ2-3; perhaps TRBD2 as D (5 bases). The germline V and J ends were trimmed by 4 bases and 1 base, with 13 bases remaining between them. Germline assignment: CDR1 SGHNT and CDR2 YYREEE (reference sequence). This CDR3 is built from 15 residues. CDR3 loop: CASSPQNGGTDTQYF. Here the CDR3 DNA reads TGTGCCAGCAGCCCACAAAACGGGGGCACAGATACGCAGTATTTT. The variable domain in full, completed from reference TRBV5-4 and TRBJ2-3, reads ETGVTQSPTHLIKTRGQQVTLRCSSQSGHNTVSWYQQALGQGPQFIFQYYREEENGRGNFPPRFSGLQFPNYSSELNVNALELDDSALYLCASSPQNGGTDTQYFGPGTRLTVL.

The sample holds one count of this clone. The rearrangement uses TRBV19 and TRBJ2-7; 10 nucleotides line up with TRBD2. This CDR3 contains 16 residues. The J segment lost 2 bases and the V segment lost 1 base, leaving 5 bases of the junction unmatched. CDR1 and CDR2 (germline): LNHDA, SQIVND (reference sequence). CDR3 DNA sequence: TGTGCCAGTAGTATAGTGCCTAGCGGGGGACCCTACGAGCAGTACTTC. Translated: CASSIVPSGGPYEQYF.

The rearrangement joins TRBV7-2 to TRBJ2-3; the match to TRBD2 covers 9 bases. CDR1 is SGHTA, CDR2 FQGNSA, per germline. The CDR3 has 15 residues. Trimming took 5 bases from V and 3 from J; bases not matched to a gene: 6. CDR3 loop: CASSHLAGRTDTQYF. DNA for the CDR3: TGTGCCAGCAGCCATCTAGCGGGACGGACAGATACGCAGTATTTT.

V gene TRBV2 combines with J gene TRBJ1-2; the D is unclear. Trimming took 4 bases from V and 6 from J, leaving 6 bases between them. CDR1 and CDR2 (germline): SNHLY, FYNNEI. CDR3 length: 11 amino acids. The chain's CDR3 is CASSAGNGYTF. The CDR3, as DNA: TGTGCCAGCAGTGCGGGTAATGGCTACACCTTC. Together with reference TRBV2 and TRBJ1-2, the CDR3 gives the full variable domain: EPEVTQTPSHQVTQMGQEVILRCVPISNHLYFYWYRQILGQKVEFLVSFYNNEISEKSEIFDDQFSVERPDGSNFTLKIRSTKLEDSAMYFCASSAGNGYTFGSGTRLTVV.

The V and J genes are TRBV3-1 (or the pseudogene TRBV3-2) and TRBJ2-5; 9 positions match TRBD2. Germline CDR1 LGHDT, CDR2 YNNKEL (reference sequence). Losses at the gene ends were 0 bases for V and 2 bases for J; bases not matched to a gene: 10. The CDR3 consists of 18 residues. The CDR3 here is CASSQDLGIAGEQETQYF. The CDR3 nucleotides read TGTGCCAGCAGCCAAGATCTTGGGATAGCGGGAGAACAAGAGACCCAGTACTTC.

The chain joins TRBV6-5 to TRBJ1-4; tentatively, D is TRBD1 (6 bases). Germline CDR1 and CDR2: MNHEY and SVGAGI. The V gene lost 5 bases and the J gene lost 0 bases, with 10 bases spanning the gap. The CDR3 is 15 residues long. CDR3 region: CASSPGDATNEKLFF. The CDR3 DNA sequence: TGTGCCAGCAGTCCAGGGGATGCAACTAATGAAAAACTGTTTTTT.